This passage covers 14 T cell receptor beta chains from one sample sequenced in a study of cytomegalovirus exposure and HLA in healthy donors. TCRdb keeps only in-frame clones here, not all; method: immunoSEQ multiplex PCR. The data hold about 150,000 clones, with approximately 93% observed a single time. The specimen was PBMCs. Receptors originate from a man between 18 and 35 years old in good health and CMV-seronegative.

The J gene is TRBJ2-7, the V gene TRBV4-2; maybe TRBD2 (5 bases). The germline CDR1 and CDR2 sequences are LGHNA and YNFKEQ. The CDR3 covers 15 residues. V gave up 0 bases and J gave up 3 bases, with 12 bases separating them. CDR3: CASSQDQSRDYEQYF. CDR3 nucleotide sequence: TGTGCCAGCAGCCAAGATCAGTCACGGGACTACGAGCAGTACTTC.

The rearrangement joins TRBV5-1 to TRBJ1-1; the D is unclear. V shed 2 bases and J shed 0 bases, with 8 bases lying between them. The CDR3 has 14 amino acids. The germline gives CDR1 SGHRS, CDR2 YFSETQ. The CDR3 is CASSFGSLNTEAFF. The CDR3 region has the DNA TGCGCCAGCAGCTTCGGGAGTCTGAACACTGAAGCTTTCTTT. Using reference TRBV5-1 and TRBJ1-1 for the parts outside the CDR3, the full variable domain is KAGVTQTPRYLIKTRGQQVTLSCSPISGHRSVSWYQQTPGQGLQFLFEYFSETQRNKGNFPGRFSGRQFSNSRSEMNVSTLELGDSALYLCASSFGSLNTEAFFGQGTRLTVV.

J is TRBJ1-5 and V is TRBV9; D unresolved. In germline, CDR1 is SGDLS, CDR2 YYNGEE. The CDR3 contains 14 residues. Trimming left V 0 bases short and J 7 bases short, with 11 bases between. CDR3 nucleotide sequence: TGTGCCAGCAGCGTAGAGTCTGGCGGGCAGCCCCAGCATTTT. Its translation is CASSVESGGQPQHF.

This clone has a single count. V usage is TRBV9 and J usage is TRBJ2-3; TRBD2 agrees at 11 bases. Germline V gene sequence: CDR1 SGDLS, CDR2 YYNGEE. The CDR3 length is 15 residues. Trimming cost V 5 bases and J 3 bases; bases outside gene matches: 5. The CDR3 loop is CASRPSGGRTDTQYF. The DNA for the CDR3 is TGTGCCAGCAGACCTAGCGGGGGGAGGACAGATACGCAGTATTTT. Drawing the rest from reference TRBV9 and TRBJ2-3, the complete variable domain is DSGVTQTPKHLITATGQRVTLRCSPRSGDLSVYWYQQSLDQGLQFLIQYYNGEERAKGNILERFSAQQFPDLHSELNLSSLELGDSALYFCASRPSGGRTDTQYFGPGTRLTVL.

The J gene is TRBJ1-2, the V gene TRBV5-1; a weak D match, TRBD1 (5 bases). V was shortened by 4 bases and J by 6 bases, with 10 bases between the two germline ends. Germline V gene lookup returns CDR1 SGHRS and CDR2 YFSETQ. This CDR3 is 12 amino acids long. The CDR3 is CASSTLTDGYTF. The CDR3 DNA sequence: TGCGCCAGCAGCACACTGACAGATGGCTACACCTTC.

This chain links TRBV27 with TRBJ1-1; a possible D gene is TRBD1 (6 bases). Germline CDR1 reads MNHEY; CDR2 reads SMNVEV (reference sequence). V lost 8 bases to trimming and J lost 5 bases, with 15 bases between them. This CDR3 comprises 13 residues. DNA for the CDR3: TGTGCCAGCCACGATCTCACAGGGACTGAAGCTTTCTTT. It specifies CASHDLTGTEAFF.

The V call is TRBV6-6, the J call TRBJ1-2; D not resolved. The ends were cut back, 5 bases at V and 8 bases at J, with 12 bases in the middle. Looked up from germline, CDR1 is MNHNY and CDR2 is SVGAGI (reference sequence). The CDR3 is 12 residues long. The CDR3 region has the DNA TGTGCCAGCAGTCCTCGGACTGGAGGCTACACCTTC. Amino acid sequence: CASSPRTGGYTF.

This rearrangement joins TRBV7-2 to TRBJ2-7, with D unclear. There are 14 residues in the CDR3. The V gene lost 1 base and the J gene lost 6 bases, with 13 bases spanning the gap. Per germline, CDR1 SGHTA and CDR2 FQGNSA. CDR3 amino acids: CASSLGPPYSEQYF. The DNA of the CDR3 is TGTGCCAGCAGCTTAGGTCCCCCGTATTCCGAGCAGTACTTC.

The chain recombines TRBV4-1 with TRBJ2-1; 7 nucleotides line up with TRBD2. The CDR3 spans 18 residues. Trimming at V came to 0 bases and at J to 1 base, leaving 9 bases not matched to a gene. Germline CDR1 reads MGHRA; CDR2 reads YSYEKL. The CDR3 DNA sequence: TGCGCCAGCAGCCAAGAAATCCCGGGCGGGGGATCCTACAATGAGCAGTTCTTC. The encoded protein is CASSQEIPGGGSYNEQFF.

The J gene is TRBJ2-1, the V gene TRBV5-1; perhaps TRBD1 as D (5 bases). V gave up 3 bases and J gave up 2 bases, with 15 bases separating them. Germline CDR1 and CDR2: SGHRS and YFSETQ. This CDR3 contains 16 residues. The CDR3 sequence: CASSWQGQATYNEQFF. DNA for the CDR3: TGCGCCAGCAGCTGGCAAGGACAAGCTACCTACAATGAGCAGTTCTTC. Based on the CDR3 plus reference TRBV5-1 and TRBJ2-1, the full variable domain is KAGVTQTPRYLIKTRGQQVTLSCSPISGHRSVSWYQQTPGQGLQFLFEYFSETQRNKGNFPGRFSGRQFSNSRSEMNVSTLELGDSALYLCASSWQGQATYNEQFFGPGTRLTVL.

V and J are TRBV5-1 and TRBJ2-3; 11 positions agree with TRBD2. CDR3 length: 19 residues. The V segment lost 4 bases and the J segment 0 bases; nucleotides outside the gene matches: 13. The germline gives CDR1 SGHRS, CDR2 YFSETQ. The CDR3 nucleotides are TGCGCCAGCAGCCAGGCCGGGGGACTAGCGGCCCGTAGCACAGATACGCAGTATTTT. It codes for CASSQAGGLAARSTDTQYF.

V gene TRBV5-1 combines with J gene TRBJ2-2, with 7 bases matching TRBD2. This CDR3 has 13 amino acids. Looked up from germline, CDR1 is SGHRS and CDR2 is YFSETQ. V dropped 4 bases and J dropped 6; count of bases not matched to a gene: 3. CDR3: CASSGGLAGELFF. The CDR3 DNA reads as TGCGCCAGCAGCGGCGGACTAGCCGGGGAGCTGTTTTTT.

This CDR3 reads CASSDRRILGIYF. DNA of the CDR3: TGTGCCAGCTCTGATCGGAGAATATTAGGCATATATTTT. V usage is TRBV2 and J usage is TRBJ1-3; D is uncertain. The V end was cut by 8 bases, the J end by 12 bases, with 20 bases between. The germline gives CDR1 SNHLY, CDR2 FYNNEI. This CDR3 contains 13 residues.

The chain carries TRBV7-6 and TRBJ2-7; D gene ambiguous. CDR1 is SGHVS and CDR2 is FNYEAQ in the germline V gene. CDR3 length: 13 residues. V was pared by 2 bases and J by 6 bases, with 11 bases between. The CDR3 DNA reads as TGTGCCAGCAGCTTAAATGTTGAGCGCGAGCAGTACTTC. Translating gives CASSLNVEREQYF.